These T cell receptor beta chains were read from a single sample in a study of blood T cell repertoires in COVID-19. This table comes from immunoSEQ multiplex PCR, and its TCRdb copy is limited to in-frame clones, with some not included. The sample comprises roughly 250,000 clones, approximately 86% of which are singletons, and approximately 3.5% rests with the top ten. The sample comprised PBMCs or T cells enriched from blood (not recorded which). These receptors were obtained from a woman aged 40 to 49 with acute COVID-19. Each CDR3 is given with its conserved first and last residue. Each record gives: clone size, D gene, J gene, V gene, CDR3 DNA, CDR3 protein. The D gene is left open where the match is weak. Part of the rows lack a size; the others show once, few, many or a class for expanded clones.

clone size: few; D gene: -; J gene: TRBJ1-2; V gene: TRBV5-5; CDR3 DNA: TGTGCCAGCAGCTTGGGTCTATTCACCGACTATGGCTACACCTTC; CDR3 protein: CASSLGLFTDYGYTF
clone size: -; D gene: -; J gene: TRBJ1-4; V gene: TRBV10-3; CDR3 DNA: TGTGCCATCAGCCAGGGGACAACTAATGAAAAACTGTTTTTT; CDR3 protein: CAISQGTTNEKLFF
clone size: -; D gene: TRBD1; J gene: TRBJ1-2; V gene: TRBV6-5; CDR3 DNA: TGTGCCAGCAGAAACCCGGGACAGGGGATTTATGGCTACACCTTC; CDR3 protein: CASRNPGQGIYGYTF
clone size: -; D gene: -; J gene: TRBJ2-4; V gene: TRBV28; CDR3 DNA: TGTGCCAGCAGTCCACAGACCGCGGGAGCCAAAAACATTCAGTACTTC; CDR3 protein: CASSPQTAGAKNIQYF
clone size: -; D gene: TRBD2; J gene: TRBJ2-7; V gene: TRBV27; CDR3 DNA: TGTGCCAGCAGTTCGGGACTAGCGGGAGTTAGGGAGTACTTC; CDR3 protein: CASSSGLAGVREYF
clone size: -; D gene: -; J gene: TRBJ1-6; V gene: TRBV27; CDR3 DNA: TGTGCCAGCACCCCTCACGGGGAAGGGTATTCACCCCTCCACTTT; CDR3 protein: CASTPHGEGYSPLHF
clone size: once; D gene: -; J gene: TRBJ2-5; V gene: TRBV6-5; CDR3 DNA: TGTGCCAGCAGTTACTCGTTCGATAGATTGGAGACCCAGTACTTC; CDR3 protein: CASSYSFDRLETQYF
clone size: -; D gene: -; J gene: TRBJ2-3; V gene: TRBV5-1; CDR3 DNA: TGCGCCAGCAGCCGATTCCAGGCGGGAACTAGCACAGATACGCAGTATTTT; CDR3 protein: CASSRFQAGTSTDTQYF
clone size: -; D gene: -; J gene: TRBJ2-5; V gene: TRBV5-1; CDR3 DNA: TGCGCCAGCAGCTACCGCCCAGGTGATAGCGTCGAGACCCAGTACTTC; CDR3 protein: CASSYRPGDSVETQYF
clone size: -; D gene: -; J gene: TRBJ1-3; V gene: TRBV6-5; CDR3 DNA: TGTGCCAGCAGTACCGGGGGTGGAAACACCATATATTTT; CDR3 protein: CASSTGGGNTIYF
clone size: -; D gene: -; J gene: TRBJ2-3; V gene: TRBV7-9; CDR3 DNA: TGTGCCAGCAGCACTGCCGGGAGCAACACAGATACGCAGTATTTT; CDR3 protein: CASSTAGSNTDTQYF
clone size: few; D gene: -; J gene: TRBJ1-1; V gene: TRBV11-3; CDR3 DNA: TGTGCCAGCAGCCACCGAACAGGGAGTGCCACTGAAGCTTTCTTT; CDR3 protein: CASSHRTGSATEAFF
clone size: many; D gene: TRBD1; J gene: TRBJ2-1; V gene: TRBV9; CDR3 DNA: TGTGCCAGCAGCGTAGATGGACAGGCTTACAATGAGCAGTTCTTC; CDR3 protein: CASSVDGQAYNEQFF
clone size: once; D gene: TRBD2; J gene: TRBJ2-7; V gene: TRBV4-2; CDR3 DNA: TGTGCCAGCACCCAGGAGGCTAGCGGCTCCTACGAGCAGTACTTC; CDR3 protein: CASTQEASGSYEQYF
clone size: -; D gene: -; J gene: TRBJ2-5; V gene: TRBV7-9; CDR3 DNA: TGTGCCAGCAGCTCTACTAGCTTTCAAGAGACCCAGTACTTC; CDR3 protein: CASSSTSFQETQYF
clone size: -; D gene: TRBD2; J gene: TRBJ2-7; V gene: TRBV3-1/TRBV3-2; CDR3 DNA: TGTGCCAGCAGCCAACCTAGCGGGATATACTCCTACGAGCAGTACTTC; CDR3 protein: CASSQPSGIYSYEQYF
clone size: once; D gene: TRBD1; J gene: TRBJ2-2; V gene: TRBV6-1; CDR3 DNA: TGTGCCAGCAGTGAATTGACAGGGGGCACCGGGGAGCTGTTTTTT; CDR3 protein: CASSELTGGTGELFF
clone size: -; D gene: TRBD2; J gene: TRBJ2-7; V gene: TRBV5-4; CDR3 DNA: TGTGCCAGCAGCTTGGACGGGACTAGCGAGTACGAGCAGTACTTC; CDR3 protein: CASSLDGTSEYEQYF
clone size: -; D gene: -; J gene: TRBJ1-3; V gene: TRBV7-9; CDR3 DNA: TGTGCCAGCAGCCTAGCTTCGGTCTCTGGAAACACCATATATTTT; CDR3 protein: CASSLASVSGNTIYF
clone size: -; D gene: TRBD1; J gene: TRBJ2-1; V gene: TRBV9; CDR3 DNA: TGTGCCAGCGGACGGCCCGGGACAGGGGTCCGAGACCTCTACAATGAGCAGTTCTTC; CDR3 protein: CASGRPGTGVRDLYNEQFF
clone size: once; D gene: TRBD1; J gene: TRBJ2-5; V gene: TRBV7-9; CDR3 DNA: TGTGCCAGCAGTTCAGACAGGGAAGAGACCCAGTACTTC; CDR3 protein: CASSSDREETQYF
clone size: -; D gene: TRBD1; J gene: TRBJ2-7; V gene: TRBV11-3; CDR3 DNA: TGTGCCAGCAGCTTAGCCACAGGGGTATTCTACGAGCAGTACTTC; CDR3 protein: CASSLATGVFYEQYF
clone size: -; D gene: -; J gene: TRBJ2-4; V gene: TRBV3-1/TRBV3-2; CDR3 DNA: TGTGCCAGCAGCCAAGATGGGGCACTACTAGCCAAAAACATTCAGTACTTC; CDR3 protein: CASSQDGALLAKNIQYF
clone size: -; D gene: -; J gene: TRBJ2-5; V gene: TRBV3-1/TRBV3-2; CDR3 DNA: TGTGCCAGCAGCCCTCAACAGGGTCAAGAGACCCAGTACTTC; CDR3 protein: CASSPQQGQETQYF
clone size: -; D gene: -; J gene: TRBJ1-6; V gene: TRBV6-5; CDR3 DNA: TGTGCCAGCAGTTACTCCGGGGTGAATTCACCCCTCCACTTT; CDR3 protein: CASSYSGVNSPLHF
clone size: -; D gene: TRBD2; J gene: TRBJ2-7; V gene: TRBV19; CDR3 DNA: TGTGCCAGTAGTATAGATCTGCGGGGGAATATCCCCTACGAGCAGTACTTC; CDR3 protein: CASSIDLRGNIPYEQYF
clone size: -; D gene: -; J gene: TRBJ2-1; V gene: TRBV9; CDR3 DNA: TGTGCCAGCAGCCGGGTTCCCGGACATGGCCCTGAGTTCTTC; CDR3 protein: CASSRVPGHGPEFF
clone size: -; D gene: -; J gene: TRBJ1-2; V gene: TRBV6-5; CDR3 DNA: TGTGCCAGCAGTCCCCGAGGGGGGGGATATGGCTACACCTTC; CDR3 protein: CASSPRGGGYGYTF